A single sample gave rise to the 13 T cell receptor beta chains below, sequenced in a study of cytomegalovirus exposure and HLA in healthy donors. PCR employed 60 Vbeta and 13 Jbeta primers. The assay was immunoSEQ multiplex PCR, and TCRdb's table has in-frame clones only and misses some. The sample has about 140,000 clones; over 70% are singletons. The sequenced sample consisted of PBMCs. The receptors stem from a woman between 40 and 55 years old in good health and CMV-seronegative.

This clone was counted only a few times. The V gene is TRBV7-9, the J gene TRBJ2-7, with D maybe TRBD1 (5 bases). There are 12 residues in the CDR3. V lost 3 bases and J 7 bases, leaving 10 bases between the germline ends. The germline V gene encodes CDR1 SEHNR and CDR2 FQNEAQ (reference sequence). The CDR3 protein is CASSLSKGEQYF. The CDR3 nucleotides read TGTGCCAGCAGCTTGAGCAAGGGGGAGCAGTACTTC.

This clone was counted at least ten times. One end of the junction is discordant with germline, which a read error may explain. For the CDR3, the DNA is TGTGCCAGCAGTCTGATCGACCGGGTAAACCAAGAGACCCAGTACTTC. Amino acid sequence: CASSLIDRVNQETQYF. This chain connects TRBV10-3 to TRBJ2-5; D is unclear. The length of the CDR3 is 16 residues. Germline lookup yields CDR1 ENHRY and CDR2 SYGVKD.

The J gene is TRBJ1-1, the V gene TRBV29-1; maybe TRBD1 (6 bases). Trimming shortened V by 6 bases and J by 1 base, and 12 bases separated the two germline ends. Germline lookup yields CDR1 SQVTM and CDR2 ANQGSEA. This CDR3 is 13 amino acids long. The DNA for the CDR3 is TGCAGCGTCGAGGGACACCCGAACACTGAAGCTTTCTTT. Protein sequence: CSVEGHPNTEAFF.

CDR3 sequence: CASSLRGGANTEAFF. The CDR3 coding sequence is TGTGCCAGCAGCCTTCGGGGGGGGGCAAACACTGAAGCTTTCTTT. This chain uses TRBV7-3 with TRBJ1-1; D might be TRBD1 (6 bases). V was clipped by 5 bases and J by 2 bases, with 15 bases between them. The germline V gene has CDR1 SGHTA and CDR2 FQGTGA. The CDR3 extends over 15 amino acids. The full variable domain, completed using reference TRBV7-3 and TRBJ1-1, is GAGVSQTPSNKVTEKGKYVELRCDPISGHTALYWYRQSLGQGPEFLIYFQGTGAADDSGLPNDRFFAVRPEGSVSTLKIQRTERGDSAVYLCASSLRGGANTEAFFGQGTRLTVV.

The genes are TRBV7-2 and TRBJ2-1; 7 bases agree with TRBD1. V was pared by 6 bases and J by 1 base, with 6 bases of the junction left unmatched. The CDR3 has 15 residues. Germline CDR1 reads SGHTA; CDR2 reads FQGNSA. DNA for the CDR3: TGTGCCAGCAGTCCTGACAGGGATTCCTACAATGAGCAGTTCTTC. This codes for CASSPDRDSYNEQFF.

V and J are TRBV5-4 and TRBJ2-3, with a possible D match to TRBD1 (5 bases). The germline V gene encodes CDR1 SGHNT and CDR2 YYREEE (reference sequence). The CDR3 is 14 residues long. Trimming removed 6 bases from V and 2 bases from J, with 13 bases in between. CDR3 nucleotides: TGTGCCAGCACCCATCGACAGCACACAGATACGCAGTATTTT. As protein: CASTHRQHTDTQYF.

The V and J genes are TRBV9 and TRBJ2-1, with 9 bases fitting TRBD2. Germline V gene data show CDR1 as SGDLS and CDR2 as YYNGEE. This CDR3 region has 15 residues. After removal of 0 bases from V and 7 bases from J, the junction contained 5 bases not matched to a gene. CDR3 residues: CASSVGTSVGNEQFF. The DNA for the CDR3 is TGTGCCAGCAGCGTAGGGACTAGCGTGGGTAATGAGCAGTTCTTC.

This clone appeared once. This chain joins TRBV19 and TRBJ1-2, with D uncertain. This CDR3 is 13 amino acids long. Trimming removed 2 bases at V and 4 bases at J, with 8 bases between. CDR1 LNHDA and CDR2 SQIVND come from the germline V gene (reference sequence). The CDR3 DNA reads as TGTGCCAGTAGTATAACAGTACTCTATGGCTACACCTTC. Encoded protein: CASSITVLYGYTF. The whole variable domain, filled in from reference TRBV19 and TRBJ1-2, reads DGGITQSPKYLFRKEGQNVTLSCEQNLNHDAMYWYRQDPGQGLRLIYYSQIVNDFQKGDIAEGYSVSREKKESFPLTVTSAQKNPTAFYLCASSITVLYGYTFGSGTRLTVV.

The chain joins TRBV30 to TRBJ1-4; possible D gene TRBD1, 5 bases. This CDR3 has 13 amino acids. CDR1 and CDR2 (germline): GTSNPN, SVGIG (reference sequence). V was cut by 4 bases and J by 7 bases, with 13 bases left in between. The CDR3 DNA follows: TGTGCCTGGACTAGGGGTCTGGGTGAAAAACTGTTTTTT. Translated, it gives CAWTRGLGEKLFF.

The chain employs TRBV6-1 and TRBJ1-5; D not resolved. Germline V CDR1 and CDR2: MNHNS, SASEGT. The CDR3 covers 13 residues. The V and J ends lost 8 bases and 5 bases respectively, with 13 bases between them. CDR3 in amino acids: CASDADGDQPQHF. The CDR3 region has the DNA TGTGCCAGCGACGCCGACGGGGATCAGCCCCAGCATTTT.

Comment on this clone: Other nucleotide sequences in the sample specify the same CDR3. The J gene is TRBJ2-7, the V gene TRBV6-6; TRBD2 matches 7 bases. The CDR3 totals 13 residues. The J segment lost 4 bases and the V segment lost 2 bases, leaving 2 bases of the junction unmatched. Germline V lookup: CDR1 MNHNY, CDR2 SVGAGI (reference sequence). CDR3 sequence: CASSYRGGYEQYF. The CDR3 DNA sequence: TGTGCCAGCAGTTACAGGGGAGGGTACGAGCAGTACTTC.

This clone was observed a few times. V gene TRBV11-2 combines with J gene TRBJ2-1, with D perhaps TRBD2 (5 bases). The CDR3 contains 15 residues. Germline CDR1 SGHAT, CDR2 FQNNGV. V was shortened by 7 bases and J by 0 bases, with 13 bases between the two germline ends. CDR3 coding DNA: TGTGCCAGCACCCCGGGAATTAGCTCCTACAATGAGCAGTTCTTC. Translation gives CASTPGISSYNEQFF.

The rearrangement links TRBV7-9 to TRBJ1-1; 7 bases match TRBD1. The CDR3 is made up of 12 amino acids. CDR1 and CDR2 from the germline V gene are SEHNR and FQNEAQ (reference sequence). The CDR3 nucleotides are TGTGCTACGGACCCTGGGACAGACGAAGCTTTCTTT. Translated: CATDPGTDEAFF.